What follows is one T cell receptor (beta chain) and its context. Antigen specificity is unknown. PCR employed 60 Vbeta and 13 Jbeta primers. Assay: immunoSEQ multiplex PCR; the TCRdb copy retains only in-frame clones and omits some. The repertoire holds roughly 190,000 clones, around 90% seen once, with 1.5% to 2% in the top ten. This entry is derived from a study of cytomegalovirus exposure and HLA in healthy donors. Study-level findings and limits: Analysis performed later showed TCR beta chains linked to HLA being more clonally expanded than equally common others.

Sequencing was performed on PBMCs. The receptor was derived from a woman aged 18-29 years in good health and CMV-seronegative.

The CDR3 is CASSSGTVNTEAFF. Here the CDR3 DNA reads TGTGCCAGCAGCTCTGGAACAGTGAACACTGAAGCTTTCTTT. The J gene is TRBJ1-1, the V gene TRBV7-2; no definite D call. CDR1 and CDR2 (germline): SGHTA, FQGNSA. The CDR3 is 14 amino acids. The V gene lost 4 bases and the J gene lost 0 bases, with 9 bases spanning the gap.